Below, 25 T cell receptor beta chains from the same sample are listed, as sequenced in a study of spatial heterogeneity in lung cancer. TCRdb itself ran the 5' RACE reads through MiXCR, one entry per CDR3 protein. The repertoire holds over 25,000 distinct CDR3 sequences, with about 7.1% as singletons. What these receptors recognize is not known. The sample's time point: sample taken at primary tumor resection. Study results and limitations: In tumors, expanded intratumoral alpha and beta TCR counts tracked mutation counts.

The sample consisted of lung tumor tissue, taken at surgery. All receptors derive from a male donor with early-stage non-small cell lung cancer.

The chain employs TRBV6-5 and TRBJ2-7, with TRBD1 identical over 8 bases. V lost 8 bases to trimming and J lost 5 bases; unmatched junction nucleotides: 8. This CDR3 is built from 13 residues. Germline V gives CDR1 MNHEY, CDR2 SVGAGI. CDR3 sequence reads: CASRRTGRNEQYF. The CDR3 DNA reads as TGTGCCAGCCGTCGGACAGGGAGGAACGAGCAGTACTTC.

There are many counts of this clonotype. The CDR3 sequence: CASSLARHQETQYF. DNA for the CDR3: TGTGCCAGCAGCTTAGCCAGGCACCAAGAGACCCAGTACTTC. V gene TRBV11-1 combines with J gene TRBJ2-5; D is uncertain. The V gene lost 0 bases and the J gene lost 0 bases, with 5 bases spanning the gap. CDR1 is SGHAT and CDR2 is FQDESV in the germline V gene (reference sequence). There are 14 residues in the CDR3.

This clonotype was found many times. CDR3 in DNA: TGTGCCAGCAGCCAGGGAACAGGGAATAATTCACCCCTCCACTTT. It encodes CASSQGTGNNSPLHF. V usage is TRBV3-1 and J usage is TRBJ1-6, with D possibly being TRBD1 (6 bases). V dropped 3 bases and J dropped 5 bases, with 11 bases sitting between them. The CDR3 runs to 15 residues. Looked up from germline, CDR1 is LGHDT and CDR2 is YNNKEL (reference sequence).

This clonotype was picked up a small number of times. The CDR3 sequence is CATSDSSSTQGLYEQYF. The DNA of the CDR3 is TGTGCCACCAGTGACTCCTCATCCACTCAGGGGTTATACGAGCAGTACTTC. This chain uses TRBV24-1 with TRBJ2-7, with a possible D match to TRBD1 (6 bases). The germline CDR1 and CDR2 sequences are KGHDR and SFDVKD. With 4 bases removed from V and 4 bases from J, the gap between germline ends came to 22 bases. The CDR3 has 17 residues.

In its sample, this clonotype was seen many times. V gene TRBV7-2 combines with J gene TRBJ2-7; 8 bases agree with TRBD1. Looked up from germline, CDR1 is SGHTA and CDR2 is FQGNSA. The CDR3 loop spans 14 amino acids. The V gene end was trimmed by 2 bases and the J gene end by 6 bases; junction bases not matched to a gene: 6. The chain's CDR3 is CASSLQGALGEQYF. The CDR3 nucleotides are TGTGCCAGCAGCTTACAGGGGGCTCTGGGCGAGCAGTACTTC.

J is TRBJ1-3 and V is TRBV7-9, with unresolved D. The CDR3 has 14 amino acids. Germline V lookup: CDR1 SEHNR, CDR2 FQNEAQ (reference sequence). V lost 6 bases, J lost 2 bases, and 11 bases lay in between. CDR3 sequence reads: CASRLTGAGNTIYF. As DNA, the CDR3 is TGTGCCAGCAGACTAACTGGGGCTGGAAACACCATATATTTT.

The chain joins TRBV5-4 to TRBJ2-6, with D perhaps matching TRBD2 (5 bases). V shed 5 bases and J shed 0 bases, with 21 bases lying between them. CDR3 length: 19 residues. Germline V CDR1 and CDR2: SGHNT, YYREEE (reference sequence). CDR3 DNA sequence: TGTGCCAGCAGTTCCCCTCCGGGGTCGTCTAGCTCTGGGGCCAACGTCCTGACTTTC. Encoded protein: CASSSPPGSSSSGANVLTF.

This clonotype was picked up a small number of times. The V call is TRBV12-3 or TRBV12-4, the J call TRBJ1-1, with TRBD1 matching 8 bases. The CDR3 is 16 amino acids. V was pared by 6 bases and J by 0 bases, with 9 bases of the junction left unmatched. The CDR3 nucleotides are TGTGCCAGCAGGGACAGGGAAGGGGCCCTGAACACTGAAGCTTTCTTT. Amino acid sequence: CASRDREGALNTEAFF.

This sequence joins TRBV20-1 and TRBJ2-2; tentatively, D is TRBD1 or TRBD2 (5 bases each). Trimming removed 5 bases at V and 3 bases at J, with 13 bases between. Germline CDR1 DFQATT, CDR2 SNEGSKA (reference sequence). The CDR3 runs 14 residues. In DNA, the CDR3 is TGCAGTGCTGCCGGGACCCTAGACACCGGGGAGCTGTTTTTT. Protein: CSAAGTLDTGELFF.

This clonotype was counted at least ten times. The V and J genes are TRBV5-5 and TRBJ1-5, with unresolved D. The CDR3 has 16 residues. CDR1 is SGHKS and CDR2 is YYEKEE in the germline V gene (reference sequence). Trimming left V 1 base short and J 0 bases short, with 11 bases between. Here the CDR3 reads CASSLYAGNSNQPQHF. CDR3 coding DNA: TGTGCCAGCAGCTTGTATGCGGGGAATAGCAATCAGCCCCAGCATTTT.

The chain couples TRBV11-2 to TRBJ2-2, with TRBD1 identical over 7 bases. Losses at the gene ends were 4 bases for V and 2 bases for J; bases not matched to a gene: 4. Germline V gene data show CDR1 as SGHAT and CDR2 as FQNNGV. This CDR3 has 15 amino acids. The CDR3 coding sequence is TGTGCCAGCAGCTCGGACAGGCGAAACACCGGGGAGCTGTTTTTT. Its protein product is CASSSDRRNTGELFF.

In this sample, this clonotype turned up many times. This chain uses TRBV2 with TRBJ2-7; the match to TRBD1 covers 10 bases. This CDR3 comprises 14 residues. CDR1 is SNHLY and CDR2 is FYNNEI in the germline V gene. The V gene end was trimmed by 10 bases and the J gene end by 2 bases; junction bases not matched to a gene: 8. CDR3 nucleotide sequence: TGTGCCACCAAAGGGACAGGGGTGACCTACGAGCAGTACTTC. Its protein product is CATKGTGVTYEQYF.

By frequency in the sample, this clonotype is medium-sized. This chain connects TRBV6-6 to TRBJ1-5, with D possibly being TRBD1 (5 bases). The germline V gene has CDR1 MNHNY and CDR2 SVGAGI (reference sequence). This CDR3 region has 13 residues. Trimming took off 4 bases at V and 7 bases at J, with 11 bases between the two ends. In nucleotides, the CDR3 is TGTGCCAGCAGTTGGGGGGTAAGCCAGCCCCAGCATTTT. This codes for CASSWGVSQPQHF.

This clonotype was observed many times. The V and J genes are TRBV5-1 and TRBJ2-3; D is perhaps TRBD1 (6 bases). This CDR3 comprises 13 residues. Between the trimmed V and J ends, which lost 2 bases and 5 bases, there was a span of 9 bases. Germline CDR1 reads SGHRS; CDR2 reads YFSETQ. The CDR3 loop reads CASSLQGLDTQYF. The CDR3 DNA is TGCGCCAGCAGCTTACAGGGTCTAGATACGCAGTATTTT.

In its sample, this clonotype was seen a few times. This chain uses TRBV6-2 or TRBV6-3 with TRBJ2-6; D possibly corresponds to TRBD2 (6 bases). V was cut by 8 bases and J by 1 base, with 15 bases left in between. The germline gives CDR1 MNHEY, CDR2 SVGEGT. The length of the CDR3 is 16 residues. The CDR3 here is CASREPGVSGANVLTF. The CDR3 coding sequence is TGTGCCAGCCGCGAACCGGGAGTATCTGGGGCCAACGTCCTGACTTTC.

In this sample, this clonotype turned up many times. The rearrangement joins TRBV5-6 to TRBJ1-2; 7 nucleotides line up with TRBD1. The V gene end was trimmed by 1 base and the J gene end by 7 bases; junction bases not matched to a gene: 7. Per the germline V gene, CDR1 is SGHDT and CDR2 is YYEEEE. This CDR3 has 14 amino acids. CDR3 DNA sequence: TGTGCCAGCAGCTTGTATCCAGGGGGGGCTGGCTACACCTTC. The encoded protein is CASSLYPGGAGYTF.

This rearrangement joins TRBV6-2 or TRBV6-3 to TRBJ2-3, with 11 positions matching TRBD1. The CDR3 consists of 18 residues. The germline gives CDR1 MNHEY, CDR2 SVGEGT. J gave up 3 bases and V 1 base, and 9 bases lay outside the gene matches. Here the CDR3 DNA reads TGTGCCAGCAGTTACTTGCAGGGACAGGGGGTATTTACAGATACGCAGTATTTT. Translated, it gives CASSYLQGQGVFTDTQYF.

This clonotype has ten or more counts. DNA for the CDR3: TGTGCCAGCAGCTTAGCGCGGGGAAGCTCCTACGGCTACACCTTC. The encoded protein is CASSLARGSSYGYTF. This rearrangement joins TRBV7-8 to TRBJ1-2; the D is unclear. The CDR3 runs to 15 residues. V dropped 0 bases and J dropped 8 bases, with 16 bases sitting between them. Germline assignment: CDR1 SGHVS and CDR2 FQNEAQ.

This clonotype has just a few counts. The chain uses TRBV4-3 and TRBJ2-7; the D gene is possibly TRBD1 (6 bases). CDR1 is LGHNA and CDR2 is YSLEER in the germline V gene. With 2 bases removed from V and 7 bases from J, the gap between germline ends came to 9 bases. The CDR3 has 12 residues. The CDR3 bases are TGCGCCAGCAGCCAAATGAGGGGGGAGCAGTACTTC. It yields the protein CASSQMRGEQYF.

V and J are TRBV13 and TRBJ2-7, with TRBD1 as a possible D gene (5 bases). The CDR3 covers 12 residues. V lost 5 bases to trimming and J lost 1 base, with 6 bases between them. The germline CDR1 and CDR2 sequences are PRHDT and FYEKMQ (reference sequence). The CDR3 bases are TGTGCCAGCAGCCGGACATCCTACGAGCAGTACTTC. This sequence encodes CASSRTSYEQYF.

Only a few counts were recorded for this clonotype. The V call is TRBV7-9, the J call TRBJ2-7; TRBD1 aligns across 8 bases. The CDR3 contains 17 residues. Unmatched junction bases numbered 10, after V lost 1 base and J lost 2 bases. Per germline, CDR1 SEHNR and CDR2 FQNEAQ (reference sequence). The CDR3 region is CASSLDGDGQGAYEQYF. CDR3 in DNA: TGTGCCAGCAGCTTAGATGGGGACGGACAGGGTGCCTACGAGCAGTACTTC.

This clonotype was counted a few times. This sequence joins TRBV12-3 or TRBV12-4 and TRBJ2-3; no definite D call. There are 14 residues in the CDR3. V was clipped by 0 bases and J by 4 bases, with 8 bases between them. DNA for the CDR3: TGTGCCAGCAGTTTAGCCCGAGTCGCAGATACGCAGTATTTT. Encoded protein: CASSLARVADTQYF.

This clonotype has ten or more counts. This chain uses TRBV20-1 with TRBJ2-7, with D possibly TRBD2 on 6 matching bases. With 6 bases removed from V and 4 bases from J, the gap between germline ends came to 16 bases. Per germline, CDR1 DFQATT and CDR2 SNEGSKA (reference sequence). The CDR3 is 13 amino acids. The CDR3 coding sequence is TGCAGTGCCCCCCCTGCGGGGCTTTACGAGCAGTACTTC. It encodes CSAPPAGLYEQYF.

This clonotype has a count of ten or more. V usage is TRBV20-1 and J usage is TRBJ1-6; D remains ambiguous. Trimming pared 2 bases from V and 0 bases from J, leaving 11 bases between. The CDR3 consists of 16 residues. Germline CDR1 is DFQATT and CDR2 is SNEGSKA (reference sequence). Here the CDR3 DNA reads TGCAGTGCTAGATTCGACCCAAGCTCCTATAATTCACCCCTCCACTTT. This translates into CSARFDPSSYNSPLHF.

This clonotype was seen repeatedly, ten times or more. This chain joins TRBV27 and TRBJ1-6; unclear D gene. Germline CDR1 MNHEY, CDR2 SMNVEV (reference sequence). V dropped 5 bases and J dropped 8 bases, with 16 bases sitting between them. This CDR3 comprises 15 residues. The CDR3 sequence: CASSPRPGFDSPLHF. CDR3 coding DNA: TGTGCCAGCAGTCCCCGTCCCGGGTTCGATTCACCCCTCCACTTT.